The 28 T cell receptor beta chains given below trace back to one sample, sequenced in a study of OX40 agonist ivuxolimab in advanced cancers. TCRdb's table, derived via immunoSEQ multiplex PCR, lists solely in-frame clones and lacks some. The sample holds 65,000 to 85,000 clones, about nine tenths seen once. Specimen: CD4+ or CD8+ T cells sorted from blood, collected in a trial of the OX40 agonist ivuxolimab. The receptors were sampled from an adult with an advanced solid tumor such as melanoma, head and neck, liver or kidney cancer.

This chain joins TRBV7-6 and TRBJ1-1; D may be TRBD1 (6 bases). The V gene lost 5 bases and the J gene lost 2 bases, with 15 bases spanning the gap. The length of the CDR3 is 15 residues. Germline-derived CDR1 and CDR2 are SGHVS and FNYEAQ. Written as DNA, the CDR3 is TGTGCCAGCAGCCGTTCTGGGACACCAAACACTGAAGCTTTCTTT. Translating gives CASSRSGTPNTEAFF. Combining the CDR3 with reference TRBV7-6 and TRBJ1-1 gives the whole variable domain GAGVSQSPRYKVTKRGQDVALRCDPISGHVSLYWYRQALGQGPEFLTYFNYEAQQDKSGLPNDRFSAERPEGSISTLTIQRTEQRDSAMYRCASSRSGTPNTEAFFGQGTRLTVV.

J is TRBJ2-1 and V is TRBV18; 10 bases match TRBD1. Trimming removed 3 bases from V and 4 bases from J; junction bases left unmatched: 6. Germline-derived CDR1 and CDR2 are KGHSH and LQKENI. This CDR3 has 16 residues. DNA of the CDR3: TGTGCCAGCTCACCGCCGATGGGACAGGGGTACAATGAGCAGTTCTTC. This encodes CASSPPMGQGYNEQFF.

CDR3 loop: CASSLSPPVSYEQYF. CDR3 in DNA: TGTGCCAGCAGTTTATCCCCTCCCGTCTCCTACGAGCAGTACTTC. The chain couples TRBV28 to TRBJ2-7, with D hard to call. V was cut by 1 base and J by 0 bases, with 10 bases left in between. Germline CDR1 reads MDHEN; CDR2 reads SYDVKM. The CDR3 sequence is 15 residues long.

This clone was seen a single time. This chain links TRBV15 with TRBJ2-5; tentative D call: TRBD2 (7 bases). V shed 0 bases and J shed 4 bases, with 12 bases lying between them. The CDR3 runs 15 residues. CDR1 and CDR2 (germline): LNHNV, YYDKDF (reference sequence). In DNA form, the CDR3 reads TGTGCCACCAGCAGAGATTTGGGGGGGCGAGAGACCCAGTACTTC. Amino acids: CATSRDLGGRETQYF.

The J gene is TRBJ2-5, the V gene TRBV7-6; tentative D call: TRBD2 (5 bases). The CDR3 length is 14 residues. V lost 6 bases and J lost 3, with 14 bases in between. Per germline, CDR1 SGHVS and CDR2 FNYEAQ. The CDR3 DNA reads TGTGCCAGCAGGGGGTACAGCGGAAAAGAGACCCAGTACTTC. Amino acid sequence: CASRGYSGKETQYF.

This chain connects TRBV7-2 to TRBJ1-2, with TRBD1 matching 9 bases. The CDR3 runs 14 residues. V lost 3 bases to trimming and J lost 7 bases; unmatched junction nucleotides: 6. Germline-derived CDR1 and CDR2 are SGHTA and FQGNSA. CDR3 nucleotide sequence: TGTGCCAGCAGCTTCCCGGGACAGGGCGCTGGCTACACCTTC. It is translated as CASSFPGQGAGYTF.

V gene TRBV28 combines with J gene TRBJ1-1; weak D call: TRBD1 (5 bases). The CDR3 loop spans 12 amino acids. Trimming shortened V by 3 bases and J by 6 bases, and 8 bases separated the two germline ends. CDR1 is MDHEN, CDR2 SYDVKM, per germline. CDR3 in DNA: TGTGCCAGCAGTTTGAGGGGCCCTGAAGCTTTCTTT. It encodes CASSLRGPEAFF.

This chain links TRBV19 with TRBJ1-5, with TRBD1 matching over 9 bases. The CDR3 has 18 amino acids. CDR1 is LNHDA, CDR2 SQIVND, per germline (reference sequence). J gave up 7 bases and V 1 base, and 14 bases lay outside the gene matches. The CDR3 DNA is TGTGCCAGTAGTATAGGAGCCGGGACAGGGTTAGTCAGGCAGCCCCAGCATTTT. It specifies CASSIGAGTGLVRQPQHF.

This rearrangement joins TRBV6-4 to TRBJ2-1, with TRBD1 matching 9 bases. Unmatched junction bases numbered 9, after V lost 5 bases and J lost 10 bases. The CDR3 length is 14 residues. CDR1 and CDR2 (germline): MRHNA, SNTAGT. The CDR3 DNA sequence: TGTGCCAGCAGTCCGGGACAGGGATTTAGCGAGCAGTTCTTC. Translation: CASSPGQGFSEQFF.

The gene calls are TRBV19 and TRBJ2-7; 9 nucleotides line up with TRBD1. Germline V gives CDR1 LNHDA, CDR2 SQIVND (reference sequence). V lost 3 bases, J lost 3 bases, and 6 bases stayed unmatched. The CDR3 has 15 amino acids. CDR3 DNA sequence: TGTGCCAGTAGTATGACACAGGGGGCTGTCTACGAGCAGTACTTC. This gives the protein CASSMTQGAVYEQYF.

The chain is built from TRBV9 and TRBJ1-2, with D possibly TRBD1 on 5 matching bases. Trimming stripped 0 bases from V and 7 bases from J, with 10 bases between. The CDR3 has 13 amino acids. CDR1 is SGDLS, CDR2 YYNGEE, per germline. The CDR3 sequence is CASSVGLGTGYTF. The CDR3, as DNA: TGTGCCAGCAGCGTAGGTCTGGGGACTGGCTACACCTTC.

The J gene is TRBJ2-1, the V gene TRBV19; 10 bases are a match to TRBD2. The CDR3 loop spans 16 amino acids. V gave up 4 bases and J gave up 3 bases; unmatched junction bases: 6. Looked up from germline, CDR1 is LNHDA and CDR2 is SQIVND (reference sequence). The CDR3 coding sequence is TGTGCCAGTAGTACCTTAGCGGGAGGTTACTACAATGAGCAGTTCTTC. Amino acid sequence: CASSTLAGGYYNEQFF.

This rearrangement joins TRBV15 to TRBJ1-4; D uncertain. The CDR3 is 18 amino acids. The ends were cut back, 1 base at V and 0 bases at J, with 15 bases in the middle. The germline V gene encodes CDR1 LNHNV and CDR2 YYDKDF (reference sequence). The CDR3 DNA is TGTGCCACCAGCAGAGCGCGTTGGGAACGGGCAACTAATGAAAAACTGTTTTTT. It encodes CATSRARWERATNEKLFF.

This clone was counted only a few times. V and J are TRBV5-5 and TRBJ2-2, with 13 bases lining up with TRBD2. Trimming at V came to 4 bases and at J to 4 bases, leaving 7 bases not matched to a gene. The CDR3 consists of 17 residues. Germline V lookup: CDR1 SGHKS, CDR2 YYEKEE (reference sequence). The CDR3 sequence is CASSLGLAGDGTGELFF. CDR3 in DNA: TGTGCCAGCAGCCTAGGACTAGCGGGAGATGGCACCGGGGAGCTGTTTTTT.

This clone was detected once. This chain connects TRBV6-6 to TRBJ2-1; D not resolved. Germline lookup yields CDR1 MNHNY and CDR2 SVGAGI (reference sequence). The CDR3 covers 14 residues. V was shortened by 0 bases and J by 9 bases, with 12 bases between the two germline ends. CDR3 loop: CASSYSTAASEQFF. CDR3 DNA sequence: TGTGCCAGCAGTTACTCAACCGCAGCATCTGAGCAGTTCTTC.

This chain joins TRBV4-2 and TRBJ2-6; no definite D call. The CDR3 totals 17 residues. With 0 bases removed from V and 4 bases from J, the gap between germline ends came to 13 bases. Per germline, CDR1 LGHNA and CDR2 YNFKEQ. Here the CDR3 reads CASSQDSSGGGANVLTF. CDR3 coding DNA: TGTGCCAGCAGCCAAGATAGTTCGGGTGGCGGGGCCAACGTCCTGACTTTC.

The chain uses TRBV27 and TRBJ1-2; 7 bases agree with TRBD1. CDR1 and CDR2 (germline): MNHEY, SMNVEV (reference sequence). V gave up 3 bases and J gave up 4 bases; unmatched junction bases: 11. The CDR3 is 16 amino acids. CDR3 sequence (DNA): TGTGCCAGCAGTTTCATAAGCCAGGGGGTGGGCTATGGCTACACCTTC. Protein: CASSFISQGVGYGYTF.

This clone has a handful of counts. The chain employs TRBV18 and TRBJ1-5; a weak D match, TRBD1 (6 bases). The V and J ends lost 2 bases and 4 bases respectively, with 12 bases between them. The CDR3 length is 15 residues. Germline V gene data show CDR1 as KGHSH and CDR2 as LQKENI. The CDR3 DNA reads as TGTGCCAGCTCACCAAGTTTTAGGGGGAATCAGCCCCAGCATTTT. Translating gives CASSPSFRGNQPQHF.

A few counts support this clone. The chain links TRBV7-2 to TRBJ2-7; no clear D. CDR1 SGHTA and CDR2 FQGNSA come from the germline V gene. V shed 4 bases and J shed 7 bases, with 8 bases lying between them. The CDR3 length is 11 residues. The CDR3, as DNA: TGTGCCAGCAGCTCCCCGATTGAGCAGTACTTC. It encodes CASSSPIEQYF.

V and J are TRBV6-5 and TRBJ1-2; D might be TRBD1 (6 bases). The germline CDR1 and CDR2 sequences are MNHEY and SVGAGI. The CDR3 totals 16 residues. V lost 1 base and J lost 4, with 16 bases in between. CDR3 residues: CASSYYGGPTFYGYTF. The CDR3 bases are TGTGCCAGCAGTTACTATGGGGGGCCAACTTTCTATGGCTACACCTTC.

In this sample, this clone turned up a few times. The gene calls are TRBV25-1 and TRBJ2-7, with 8 bases lining up with TRBD1. CDR1 MGHDK and CDR2 SYGVNS come from the germline V gene. The CDR3 is 13 residues long. The V gene end was trimmed by 4 bases and the J gene end by 3 bases; junction bases not matched to a gene: 2. CDR3 residues: CASSVTGGYEQYF. The CDR3 region has the DNA TGTGCCAGCAGTGTTACAGGGGGCTACGAGCAGTACTTC.

The gene calls are TRBV7-3 and TRBJ2-1; the D is unclear. The germline V and J ends were trimmed by 2 bases and 0 bases, with 8 bases remaining between them. This CDR3 comprises 15 residues. From germline, CDR1 is SGHTA and CDR2 FQGTGA. CDR3 in DNA: TGTGCCAGCAGCTTAGGCGATAGCTCCTACAATGAGCAGTTCTTC. Residues: CASSLGDSSYNEQFF.

The chain is built from TRBV28 and TRBJ1-1; TRBD1 agrees at 8 bases. CDR3 length equals 13 residues. Germline trimming cut 6 bases from V and 1 base from J; bases unmatched to any gene: 1. Looked up from germline, CDR1 is MDHEN and CDR2 is SYDVKM. In nucleotides, the CDR3 is TGTGCCAGCAGCGGACAGGGGAACACTGAAGCTTTCTTT. As protein: CASSGQGNTEAFF.

The chain employs TRBV7-9 and TRBJ1-2, with D unclear. The V gene lost 0 bases and the J gene lost 6 bases, with 5 bases spanning the gap. The germline V gene has CDR1 SEHNR and CDR2 FQNEAQ (reference sequence). The CDR3 totals 12 residues. This CDR3 reads CASSLAGNGYTF. In DNA form, the CDR3 reads TGTGCCAGCAGCTTAGCGGGAAATGGCTACACCTTC.

In its sample, this clone was seen a few times. The chain employs TRBV2 and TRBJ2-5, with 11 bases aligning to TRBD2. CDR1 is SNHLY, CDR2 FYNNEI, per germline. Losses at the gene ends were 6 bases for V and 5 bases for J; bases not matched to a gene: 17. The CDR3 runs 18 residues. The CDR3 DNA follows: TGTGCCAGCAGGACTGGACAGCTTAGCGGGAGGGCCTGGGAGACCCAGTACTTC. It yields the protein CASRTGQLSGRAWETQYF.

The chain carries TRBV19 and TRBJ2-7; 10 bases agree with TRBD2. V was clipped by 3 bases and J by 0 bases; unmatched bases: 8. Germline V gives CDR1 LNHDA, CDR2 SQIVND (reference sequence). The CDR3 is 17 amino acids. CDR3 in DNA: TGTGCCAGTAGTATCTCTCTAGCGGGGGAGACCTCCTACGAGCAGTACTTC. The encoded protein is CASSISLAGETSYEQYF.

The genes are TRBV9 and TRBJ2-1; 9 bases match TRBD2. Germline values: CDR1 SGDLS, CDR2 YYNGEE. The CDR3 contains 16 residues. V lost 4 bases, J lost 8 bases, and 13 bases stayed unmatched. The CDR3 DNA reads as TGTGCCAGCAGCCTAGCCCAAGCGGGAGGATCGTATGAGCAGTTCTTC. Translating it yields CASSLAQAGGSYEQFF.

V usage is TRBV11-2 and J usage is TRBJ1-4, with 7 bases matching TRBD1. The CDR3 consists of 15 residues. V shed 1 base, J shed 4 bases, and the junction held 3 bases outside the gene matches. The V gene's germline CDR1 is SGHAT and CDR2 FQNNGV. The CDR3 DNA is TGTGCCAGCAGCTTAGGGGACAGAGATAATGAAAAACTGTTTTTT. Encoded protein: CASSLGDRDNEKLFF. Full variable domain (outside the CDR3, taken from reference TRBV11-2 and TRBJ1-4): EAGVAQSPRYKIIEKRQSVAFWCNPISGHATLYWYQQILGQGPKLLIQFQNNGVVDDSQLPKDRFSAERLKGVDSTLKIQPAKLEDSAVYLCASSLGDRDNEKLFFGSGTQLSVL.